This passage covers 14 T cell receptor beta chains from one sample sequenced in a study of T cell changes during pregnancy in multiple sclerosis. The protocol was immunoSEQ multiplex PCR, while the TCRdb copy is restricted to in-frame clones and leaves out a portion. The table lists 55,000 to 70,000 clones, more than 75% of them singletons. The sample here was peripheral blood, taken in the third trimester of pregnancy. The receptors were gathered from a female donor in good health, enrolled as a control in a pregnancy study.

The gene calls are TRBV6-1 and TRBJ1-5, with no clear D. The length of the CDR3 is 15 residues. The V end was cut by 1 base, the J end by 7 bases, with 14 bases between. Germline-derived CDR1 and CDR2 are MNHNS and SASEGT. DNA of the CDR3: TGTGCCAGCAGTGAAGGGGCAGGATTTGGACAGCCCCAGCATTTT. It translates to CASSEGAGFGQPQHF.

This clone was seen only once. Given the absence of the conserved phenylalanine or tryptophan at the CDR3 end, a read error is likely. Because the CDR3's place on the DNA is in doubt, the DNA is left out and the CDR3 is given as listed by TCRdb. CDR3 protein: CASGPGTSGPQDY. This chain uses TRBV7-2 with TRBJ2-7; the D segment call TRBD2 is taken from the table without a DNA check. The CDR3 sequence runs 13 residues, both termini included. CDR1 SGHTA and CDR2 FQGNSA come from the germline V gene.

The rearrangement links TRBV6-5 to TRBJ1-3; D not certain. Germline V lookup: CDR1 MNHEY, CDR2 SVGAGI. The CDR3 is 13 amino acids. V dropped 8 bases and J dropped 4 bases, with 12 bases sitting between them. CDR3 residues: CASLWAAGNTIYF. CDR3 DNA sequence: TGTGCCAGCCTGTGGGCAGCAGGAAACACCATATATTTT.

A few counts support this clone. The genes are TRBV16 and TRBJ1-1; D is uncertain. The CDR3 runs to 12 residues. Germline assignment: CDR1 KGHSY and CDR2 FQNENV. V lost 3 bases to trimming and J lost 4 bases, with 6 bases between them. The CDR3 loop is CASSQGSTEAFF. The CDR3, as DNA: TGTGCCAGCAGCCAGGGGAGCACTGAAGCTTTCTTT. Looking up the rest from reference TRBV16 and TRBJ1-1 gives the full variable domain: GEEVAQTPKHLVRGEGQKAKLYCAPIKGHSYVFWYQQVLKNEFKFLISFQNENVFDETGMPKERFSAKCLPNSPCSLEIQATKLEDSAVYFCASSQGSTEAFFGQGTRLTVV.

This clone was seen once. DNA for the CDR3: TGTGCCAGCAGCTTAGGTTCGGGGGATTGGAATCAGCCCCAGCATTTT. This encodes CASSLGSGDWNQPQHF. The chain recombines TRBV7-6 with TRBJ1-5; possibly TRBD1 for D (5 bases). Germline CDR1 SGHVS, CDR2 FNYEAQ. The V gene lost 1 base and the J gene lost 4 bases, with 14 bases spanning the gap. The CDR3 is made up of 16 amino acids.

In this sample, this clone turned up once. Other DNA sequences in the same sample also yield this CDR3. The DNA of the CDR3 is TGTGCCAGCAGCTTAGGAGGGTATGGCTACACCTTC. Translated: CASSLGGYGYTF. The genes are TRBV7-8 and TRBJ1-2; no clear D. Trimming shortened V by 1 base and J by 5 bases, and 5 bases separated the two germline ends. The CDR3 runs to 12 residues. Germline V gene lookup returns CDR1 SGHVS and CDR2 FQNEAQ.

The chain employs TRBV15 and TRBJ2-1; the match to TRBD2 covers 12 bases. With 6 bases clipped from V and 0 bases from J, the junction kept 6 bases outside the gene matches. The CDR3 is made up of 17 amino acids. Germline V gene lookup returns CDR1 LNHNV and CDR2 YYDKDF (reference sequence). Here the CDR3 reads CATSRTSGASSYNEQFF. The CDR3 DNA follows: TGTGCCACCAGTCGGACTAGCGGGGCTAGCTCCTACAATGAGCAGTTCTTC.

This clone came up a few times. The chain employs TRBV6-4 and TRBJ2-7; perhaps TRBD2 as D (6 bases). Trimming cost V 8 bases and J 4 bases, with 18 bases left between them. The V gene's germline CDR1 is MRHNA and CDR2 SNTAGT. This CDR3 has 14 amino acids. The CDR3 is CASSPGAGGYEQYF. As DNA, the CDR3 is TGTGCCAGCTCCCCCGGGGCCGGGGGATACGAGCAGTACTTC.

The CDR3 nucleotides are TGTGCCACCAGCAGAGATGCGACCCGGGGGAACACTGAAGCTTTCTTT. It encodes CATSRDATRGNTEAFF. The chain uses TRBV15 and TRBJ1-1; D not certain. The CDR3 is 16 residues long. The V gene lost 0 bases and the J gene lost 1 base, with 12 bases spanning the gap. The V gene's germline CDR1 is LNHNV and CDR2 YYDKDF (reference sequence). Based on the CDR3 plus reference TRBV15 and TRBJ1-1, the full variable domain is DAMVIQNPRYQVTQFGKPVTLSCSQTLNHNVMYWYQQKSSQAPKLLFHYYDKDFNNEADTPDNFQSRRPNTSFCFLDIRSPGLGDTAMYLCATSRDATRGNTEAFFGQGTRLTVV.

The chain links TRBV6-5 to TRBJ1-3; TRBD1 matches at 7 bases. Germline CDR1 and CDR2: MNHEY and SVGAGI. V was clipped by 2 bases and J by 2 bases; unmatched bases: 0. This CDR3 has 14 residues. The CDR3 region is CASSYDRAGNTIYF. The CDR3, as DNA: TGTGCCAGCAGTTACGACAGGGCTGGAAACACCATATATTTT.

V is TRBV5-4 and J is TRBJ1-4, with a weak D call TRBD1 (6 bases). Germline V gene data show CDR1 as SGHNT and CDR2 as YYREEE (reference sequence). Trimming took off 3 bases at V and 6 bases at J, with 12 bases between the two ends. The CDR3 consists of 14 residues. This chain's CDR3 is CASSSNRDDEKLFF. DNA of the CDR3: TGTGCCAGCAGCTCAAACAGGGACGATGAAAAACTGTTTTTT.

The V gene is TRBV19, the J gene TRBJ2-7; D is possibly TRBD2 (6 bases). The germline V gene has CDR1 LNHDA and CDR2 SQIVND (reference sequence). This CDR3 is 15 amino acids long. Trimming cost V 0 bases and J 9 bases, with 18 bases left between them. The CDR3 reads CASSIDTQARGAQYF. DNA of the CDR3: TGTGCCAGTAGTATAGATACCCAGGCCCGCGGGGCGCAGTACTTC. Looking up the rest from reference TRBV19 and TRBJ2-7 gives the full variable domain: DGGITQSPKYLFRKEGQNVTLSCEQNLNHDAMYWYRQDPGQGLRLIYYSQIVNDFQKGDIAEGYSVSREKKESFPLTVTSAQKNPTAFYLCASSIDTQARGAQYFGPGTRLTVT.

The rearrangement links TRBV10-3 to TRBJ1-5; no definite D call. V gave up 11 bases and J gave up 2 bases, with 16 bases separating them. CDR3 length: 14 residues. From germline, CDR1 is ENHRY and CDR2 SYGVKD. The CDR3 protein is CAVAGEPGNQPQHF. The CDR3 region has the DNA TGTGCCGTCGCCGGGGAGCCAGGCAATCAGCCCCAGCATTTT.

This chain links TRBV2 with TRBJ1-2; TRBD1 agrees at 7 bases. The CDR3 is 14 residues long. Germline V gene sequence: CDR1 SNHLY, CDR2 FYNNEI. J was trimmed by 2 bases and V by 3 bases; bases with no gene match: 3. The CDR3 spells CASSELQGNYGYTF. CDR3 nucleotides: TGTGCCAGCAGTGAGCTACAGGGGAACTATGGCTACACCTTC.